This T cell receptor (beta chain) came from a study of blood T cell repertoires in COVID-19. Overall study context: There were acute and convalescent COVID-19 samples, and they came from the United States, Italy and Spain. PBMCs, B-cell-depleted T cells, or T cells were the source of the cDNA or gDNA that made up the material.

What the recovered Cohort 3 donors had was two negative PCRs, clearance, or symptom resolution. The CDR3 has 13 amino acids. Looked up from germline, CDR1 is SGHTA and CDR2 is FQGTGA. Trimming removed 3 bases at V and 6 bases at J, with 11 bases between. The protocol was immunoSEQ multiplex PCR, while the TCRdb copy is restricted to in-frame clones and leaves out a portion. The data contain 250,000 to 300,000 clones, roughly 86% of them singletons. This TCR derives from a woman in her thirties who had recovered from COVID-19. Sequencing input: PBMCs or T cells enriched from blood (not recorded which). The J gene is TRBJ1-2, the V gene TRBV7-3, with D maybe TRBD1 (6 bases). The CDR3 is CASSFSNRDGYTF. In nucleotides, the CDR3 is TGTGCCAGCAGCTTCTCAAACAGGGATGGCTACACCTTC.